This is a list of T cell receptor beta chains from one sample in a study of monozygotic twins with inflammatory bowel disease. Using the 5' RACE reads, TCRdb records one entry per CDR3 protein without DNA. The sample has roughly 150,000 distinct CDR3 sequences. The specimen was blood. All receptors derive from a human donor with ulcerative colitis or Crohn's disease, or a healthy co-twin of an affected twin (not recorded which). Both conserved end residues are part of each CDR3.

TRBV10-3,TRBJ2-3,CAIRGGVPPGDTQYF
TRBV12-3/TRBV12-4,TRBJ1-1,CASSLGGSGTEAFF
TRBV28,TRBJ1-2,CASSSEAGGGYGYTF
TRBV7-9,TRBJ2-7,CASSLLRPYEQYF
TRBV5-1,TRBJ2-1,CASSLVPGTYNEQFF
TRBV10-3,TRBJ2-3,CAISESSDGRWYF
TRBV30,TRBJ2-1,CAWSGLMDYNEQFF
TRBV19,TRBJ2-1,CASRGSQEISYNEQFF
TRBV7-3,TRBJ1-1,CASSARGGDTEAFF
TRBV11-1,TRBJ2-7,CASSLVRRGEQYF
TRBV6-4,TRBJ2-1,CASSHRSEDRGRNEQFF
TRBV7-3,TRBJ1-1,CASSFSGENTEAFF
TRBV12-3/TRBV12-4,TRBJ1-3,CASSLRDRSGNTIYF
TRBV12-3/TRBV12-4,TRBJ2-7,CASSIAGAVSYEQYF
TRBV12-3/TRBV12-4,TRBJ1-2,CASSYRGVNGYTF